This T cell receptor beta chain was captured by sequencing in a study of T cells in Graves' hyperthyroidism and ophthalmopathy. Study-level findings and limits: Most expanded thyroid clonotypes above 0.001 recurred in blood. The model forecast ophthalmopathy, anticipating it by a median roughly 6.5 months before onset.

The study enrolled patients aged 18 to 65 with newly diagnosed hyperthyroidism of under 2 months' duration. In this sample, this clonotype turned up many times. Its antigen is as yet unknown. Amplification of TCR beta CDR3 regions used RNA as the template. HTBI primers were employed in a first-round RT-PCR of the TCR CDR3. TCRdb redid the calling of the multiplex PCR reads with MiXCR, one entry per CDR3 protein. The table includes around 200,000 distinct CDR3 sequences, over 15% detected once. This receptor was taken from a woman between 45 and 60 years old with Graves' hyperthyroidism. Sequences were obtained from blood.

The CDR3, as DNA: TGTGCCAGCAGCTCCCTGCCGACAGTCACCGGGGAGCTGTTTTTT. It specifies CASSSLPTVTGELFF. The J gene is TRBJ2-2, the V gene TRBV7-9; weak D call: TRBD1 (5 bases). The V end lost 4 bases, the J end lost 4 bases, and 13 bases lay between the germline ends. Germline V gene lookup returns CDR1 SEHNR and CDR2 FQNEAQ (reference sequence). CDR3 length equals 15 residues.